This T cell receptor beta chain was obtained from a study of blood T cell repertoires in COVID-19. Whole-study context: The United States, Italy and Spain were the sources of the acute and convalescent COVID-19 samples.

The CDR3 is made up of 14 amino acids. Germline lookup yields CDR1 LNHDA and CDR2 SQIVND (reference sequence). V shed 5 bases, J shed 6 bases, and the junction held 7 bases outside the gene matches. Using immunoSEQ multiplex PCR, the repertoire was profiled, and TCRdb retains in-frame clones only, with some absent. The repertoire has about 140,000 clones, about four fifths of them found once; the top ten carry less than 9.5%. The sample consisted of peripheral blood. This clonotype was sampled from a human donor in a cohort sampled during active COVID-19. The chain recombines TRBV19 with TRBJ1-5; 7 bases are a match to TRBD1. Here the CDR3 DNA reads TGTGCCAGTAGTTTTCACAGGGGCCCTCAGCCCCAGCATTTT. Encoded protein: CASSFHRGPQPQHF.